This T cell receptor beta chain was observed in a study of blood T cell repertoires in COVID-19. About the study: COVID-19 samples collected from the United States, Italy and Spain covered acute and convalescent phases. The cDNA or gDNA used as material had been derived from T cells, B-cell-depleted T cells, or PBMCs.

Germline CDR1 reads LNHDA; CDR2 reads SQIVND (reference sequence). V shed 4 bases, J shed 0 bases, and the junction held 9 bases outside the gene matches. The length of the CDR3 is 17 residues. Enrollees, about 18 to 95 years old, lived in 20 to 25 US areas. Authors' data handling: It was from reference gene primer amplification that nucleated cell counts were estimated. Some clones are missing from TCRdb's copy, which holds only in-frame ones; the method was immunoSEQ multiplex PCR. V, J and clone size reflect that table, while D and trimming were determined from the DNA. This table has approximately 210,000 clones, 85% to 90% appearing once.

The sample consisted of PBMCs or T cells enriched from blood (not recorded which). The chain is built from TRBV19 and TRBJ2-7, with 10 bases fitting TRBD2. This TCR came from a woman between 50 and 59 years old with acute COVID-19. DNA for the CDR3: TGTGCCAGTAGTAAACCGAGGACTAGCGGCAGCTCCTACGAGCAGTACTTC. As protein: CASSKPRTSGSSYEQYF. The variable domain in full, with the rest retrieved from reference TRBV19 and TRBJ2-7, is DGGITQSPKYLFRKEGQNVTLSCEQNLNHDAMYWYRQDPGQGLRLIYYSQIVNDFQKGDIAEGYSVSREKKESFPLTVTSAQKNPTAFYLCASSKPRTSGSSYEQYFGPGTRLTVT.